Reported below is one T cell receptor (beta chain). Its cognate antigen is unknown. The data were obtained in a study of human T cells and chemical hapten exposure. Study details: DPC 0.01% went on the upper back by patch test, with reading at 6 days.

Study-wide findings and caveats: Donors' alopecia may make their immune response differ from healthy people's.

The CDR3 extends over 14 amino acids. Trimming left V 2 bases short and J 7 bases short, with 11 bases between. CDR1 and CDR2 (germline): MNHEY, SVGEGT. The library put unique molecular identifiers onto individual cDNA molecules. TCRdb itself ran the RACE reads through MiXCR, one entry per CDR3 protein. There are 150,000 to 200,000 distinct CDR3 sequences in the sample; 25% to 35% occur only once, and 2.1% lies in the top ten. Time point specified: patch test 3, about 24 weeks after DPC sensitization. The treatment was: therapeutic diphenylcyclopropenone sensitization with weekly scalp DPC. The clonotype was recovered from a woman aged 18-29 years with alopecia areata. Some clones in this sample may be carry-over from other donors' samples. The V and J genes are TRBV6-2 or TRBV6-3 and TRBJ1-4; a weak D match, TRBD1 (5 bases). The specimen was whole blood, collected in connection with sensitization to the hapten diphenylcyclopropenone (DPC). The chain's CDR3 is CASSYGGLGEKLFF. For the CDR3, the DNA is TGTGCCAGCAGTTACGGGGGTCTCGGTGAAAAACTGTTTTTT.